The 30 T cell receptor beta chains presented below share a single source sample, sequenced in a study of blood T cell repertoires in COVID-19. Measured with immunoSEQ multiplex PCR; TCRdb has only the in-frame clones, and not every one. Found here are hundreds of thousands of clones, roughly nine tenths of them singletons; the top ten hold roughly 2%. Sequencing input: peripheral blood. Source of these receptors: a man younger than 30 with active or convalescent COVID-19.

The CDR3 sequence is CASSPRSSGGPYEQYF. The CDR3 region has the DNA TGTGCCAGCAGCCCCAGATCCAGCGGGGGCCCCTACGAGCAGTACTTC. The chain joins TRBV5-5 to TRBJ2-7, with 8 bases identical to TRBD2. This CDR3 spans 16 amino acids. CDR1 SGHKS and CDR2 YYEKEE come from the germline V gene (reference sequence). The V and J ends lost 4 bases and 2 bases, in that order; junction bases with no gene match: 11.

The chain joins TRBV24-1 to TRBJ1-5; perhaps TRBD1 as D (6 bases). Per germline, CDR1 KGHDR and CDR2 SFDVKD. V was trimmed by 4 bases and J by 7 bases, leaving 16 bases between them. The length of the CDR3 is 15 residues. The CDR3 spells CATSDHYRVWQPQHF. The CDR3 DNA is TGTGCCACCAGTGACCATTACAGGGTTTGGCAGCCCCAGCATTTT.

V usage is TRBV7-9 and J usage is TRBJ2-7; the match to TRBD1 covers 8 bases. V was pared by 1 base and J by 1 base, with 6 bases of the junction left unmatched. The CDR3 length is 16 residues. Germline CDR1 SEHNR, CDR2 FQNEAQ (reference sequence). CDR3 sequence: CASSLDPRGLSYEQYF. CDR3 sequence (DNA): TGTGCCAGCAGCTTAGATCCCAGGGGGCTTTCCTACGAGCAGTACTTC.

The DNA for the CDR3 is TGTGCCAGCAGTAAGGACTGGTACAATGAGCAGTTCTTC. This codes for CASSKDWYNEQFF. The chain uses TRBV6-4 and TRBJ2-1; D might be TRBD2 (5 bases). CDR3 size: 13 residues. V lost 5 bases and J 4 bases, leaving 9 bases between the germline ends. Germline CDR1 and CDR2: MRHNA and SNTAGT.

The chain carries TRBV4-3 and TRBJ2-1; TRBD2 might be the D (6 bases). With 1 base removed from V and 4 bases from J, the gap between germline ends came to 20 bases. CDR1 and CDR2 (germline): LGHNA, YSLEER. This CDR3 comprises 18 residues. CDR3 DNA: TGCGCCAGCAGCCAAGGAAGTGGGGGGTCACTAGTTTACAATGAGCAGTTCTTC. Amino acids: CASSQGSGGSLVYNEQFF.

The genes are TRBV6-4 and TRBJ2-5; 16 positions match TRBD2. Germline CDR1 MRHNA, CDR2 SNTAGT. With 9 bases clipped from V and 1 base from J, the junction kept 8 bases outside the gene matches. The CDR3 contains 17 residues. CDR3 protein: CARGTSGRDWGQETQYF. CDR3 sequence (DNA): TGTGCCAGAGGGACTAGCGGGAGGGACTGGGGCCAAGAGACCCAGTACTTC.

V is TRBV5-1 and J is TRBJ2-5; perhaps TRBD2 as D (7 bases). CDR1 is SGHRS and CDR2 is YFSETQ in the germline V gene. The CDR3 loop spans 15 amino acids. Trimming pared 0 bases from V and 0 bases from J, leaving 9 bases between. Here the CDR3 DNA reads TGCGCCAGCAGCTTGGCGGGGGGCCACCAAGAGACCCAGTACTTC. It yields the protein CASSLAGGHQETQYF.

The J gene is TRBJ1-1, the V gene TRBV27, with 7 bases lining up with TRBD1. From germline, CDR1 is MNHEY and CDR2 SMNVEV (reference sequence). The CDR3 runs 15 residues. Unmatched junction bases numbered 8, after V lost 7 bases and J lost 0 bases. The CDR3 bases are TGTGCCAGCATCCTAAACAGGGGTCTGAACACTGAAGCTTTCTTT. It encodes CASILNRGLNTEAFF.

The chain combines TRBV2 with TRBJ1-1, with a possible D match to TRBD1 (6 bases). This CDR3 has 14 residues. Trimming stripped 7 bases from V and 1 base from J, with 13 bases between. Germline CDR1 reads SNHLY; CDR2 reads FYNNEI. The CDR3 nucleotides are TGTGCCAGCACTAGGGAACAGGGGAACACTGAAGCTTTCTTT. This gives the protein CASTREQGNTEAFF.

This chain connects TRBV7-7 to TRBJ2-3; 9 bases agree with TRBD1. The CDR3 contains 14 residues. The V gene's germline CDR1 is SSHAT and CDR2 FNYEAQ (reference sequence). The V segment lost 5 bases and the J segment 7 bases; nucleotides outside the gene matches: 7. The CDR3 sequence: CASSAGTGRNTQYF. In DNA, the CDR3 is TGTGCCAGCAGCGCCGGGACAGGGAGGAATACGCAGTATTTT.

Of note for this clone: The same CDR3 can be traced to other DNA sequences in this sample. The chain employs TRBV29-1 and TRBJ1-5; no firm D call. The CDR3 covers 13 residues. Germline V gene lookup returns CDR1 SQVTM and CDR2 ANQGSEA. Trimming took off 1 base at V and 2 bases at J, with 6 bases between the two ends. CDR3 in amino acids: CSVEGPGNQPQHF. The CDR3 region has the DNA TGCAGCGTTGAAGGTCCCGGCAATCAGCCCCAGCATTTT.

The V and J genes are TRBV5-1 and TRBJ1-3, with 11 bases matching TRBD1. The CDR3 length is 16 residues. Trimming at V came to 5 bases and at J to 0 bases, leaving 4 bases not matched to a gene. The germline V gene has CDR1 SGHRS and CDR2 YFSETQ. As DNA, the CDR3 is TGCGCCAGCAGTCGGGACAGGGGGGACTCTGGAAACACCATATATTTT. The encoded protein is CASSRDRGDSGNTIYF.

The V gene is TRBV21-1, the J gene TRBJ2-5; whether TRBD2, the table's D call, matches the DNA was not checked. TRBV21-1 is shown as a pseudogene. There are 15 residues in the CDR3. CDR3 residues: CASSNGSPIAETQYF. The CDR3 coding sequence is TGTGCCAGCAGCAACGGGTCACCAATCGCAGAGACCCAGTACTTC.

This rearrangement joins TRBV6-2 or TRBV6-3 to TRBJ2-3; the match to TRBD2 covers 13 bases. The germline gives CDR1 MNHEY, CDR2 SVGEGT. The CDR3 is 17 residues long. The J segment lost 2 bases and the V segment lost 2 bases, leaving 4 bases of the junction unmatched. CDR3 protein: CASSYATSGGNTDTQYF. The CDR3 coding sequence is TGTGCCAGCAGTTACGCGACTAGCGGGGGGAACACAGATACGCAGTATTTT.

This clone showed up just a few times. Other DNA sequences in this specimen translate into the identical CDR3. The J gene is TRBJ1-6, the V gene TRBV9, with D hard to call. The CDR3 loop spans 13 amino acids. The germline V gene has CDR1 SGDLS and CDR2 YYNGEE. V lost 0 bases to trimming and J lost 10 bases, with 8 bases between them. CDR3 protein: CASSVERSSPLHF. The CDR3 DNA sequence: TGTGCCAGCAGCGTAGAGAGGAGCTCACCCCTCCACTTT.

The genes are TRBV6-6 and TRBJ1-2, with 7 positions matching TRBD1. The V segment lost 6 bases and the J segment 6 bases; nucleotides outside the gene matches: 13. The CDR3 consists of 15 residues. From germline, CDR1 is MNHNY and CDR2 SVGAGI (reference sequence). The CDR3 sequence is CASSPRDRDYHGYTF. The CDR3, as DNA: TGTGCCAGCAGCCCCCGGGACAGAGACTATCATGGCTACACCTTC.

The V call is TRBV28, the J call TRBJ2-1, with 10 bases identical to TRBD1. This CDR3 comprises 14 residues. V shed 7 bases and J 8 bases; nucleotides not matched to a gene: 8. The V gene's germline CDR1 is MDHEN and CDR2 SYDVKM. In nucleotides, the CDR3 is TGTGCCAGCAACCTGGGACAGGGGAATTATGAGCAGTTCTTC. Amino acids: CASNLGQGNYEQFF.

V is TRBV5-1 and J is TRBJ1-1, with D possibly matching TRBD1 (5 bases). The V gene's germline CDR1 is SGHRS and CDR2 YFSETQ. CDR3 size: 14 residues. V gave up 4 bases and J gave up 11 bases, with 21 bases separating them. CDR3 nucleotide sequence: TGCGCCAGCAGCCCAACGACGGGGGATGTAGTGGCTTTCTTT. It encodes CASSPTTGDVVAFF. The variable domain in full, completed from reference TRBV5-1 and TRBJ1-1, reads KAGVTQTPRYLIKTRGQQVTLSCSPISGHRSVSWYQQTPGQGLQFLFEYFSETQRNKGNFPGRFSGRQFSNSRSEMNVSTLELGDSALYLCASSPTTGDVVAFFGQGTRLTVV.

The rearrangement uses TRBV9 and TRBJ1-2, with a weak D call TRBD1 (6 bases). Germline V gene sequence: CDR1 SGDLS, CDR2 YYNGEE. Trimming left V 4 bases short and J 7 bases short, with 17 bases between. CDR3 length: 14 amino acids. The CDR3 loop reads CASSPTPGGVGYTF. The CDR3 DNA reads TGTGCCAGCAGCCCCACCCCGGGGGGCGTTGGCTACACCTTC.

The CDR3 nucleotides are TGTGCCAGCAGAAATCAGGGGTCGTACACTGAAGCTTTCTTT. Translating it yields CASRNQGSYTEAFF. The chain links TRBV28 to TRBJ1-1; maybe TRBD1 (6 bases). The V and J ends lost 6 bases and 3 bases respectively, with 14 bases between them. The CDR3 is 14 residues long. From germline, CDR1 is MDHEN and CDR2 SYDVKM.

In its sample, this clone was seen a few times. The V gene is TRBV5-4, the J gene TRBJ2-2; 9 nucleotides align to TRBD2. V shed 0 bases, J shed 5 bases, and the junction held 2 bases outside the gene matches. Germline lookup yields CDR1 SGHNT and CDR2 YYREEE (reference sequence). CDR3 size: 15 residues. The CDR3 nucleotides are TGTGCCAGCAGCTTGGGACTAGCGGAAACCGGGGAGCTGTTTTTT. Protein sequence: CASSLGLAETGELFF.

The V and J genes are TRBV15 and TRBJ2-5, with D unresolved. This CDR3 has 13 residues. Trimming cost V 0 bases and J 3 bases, with 5 bases left between them. Germline lookup yields CDR1 LNHNV and CDR2 YYDKDF (reference sequence). The CDR3 spells CATSRDREETQYF. CDR3 DNA: TGTGCCACCAGCAGAGACCGGGAAGAGACCCAGTACTTC.

The chain is built from TRBV7-9 and TRBJ2-5; 9 positions match TRBD1. The length of the CDR3 is 16 residues. V shed 5 bases and J 4 bases; nucleotides not matched to a gene: 11. The V gene's germline CDR1 is SEHNR and CDR2 FQNEAQ (reference sequence). This CDR3 reads CASSNTGGVVPETQYF. DNA of the CDR3: TGTGCCAGCAGCAACACAGGGGGCGTCGTGCCAGAGACCCAGTACTTC.

V is TRBV5-1 and J is TRBJ2-7; 8 bases are a match to TRBD1. The germline CDR1 and CDR2 sequences are SGHRS and YFSETQ. The trim removed 4 bases at V and 3 bases at J, leaving 9 bases unmatched. This CDR3 region has 15 residues. Written as DNA, the CDR3 is TGCGCCAGCAGCATAGGACAGGGAATTATCTACGAGCAGTACTTC. Protein: CASSIGQGIIYEQYF. Full variable domain (remainder filled in from reference TRBV5-1 and TRBJ2-7): KAGVTQTPRYLIKTRGQQVTLSCSPISGHRSVSWYQQTPGQGLQFLFEYFSETQRNKGNFPGRFSGRQFSNSRSEMNVSTLELGDSALYLCASSIGQGIIYEQYFGPGTRLTVT.

With regard to this clone: Additional DNA sequences in this sample encode the identical CDR3. In DNA form, the CDR3 reads TGCGCCAGCAGCCAAGAGGGAGGCGCCTATAATTCACCCCTCCACTTT. Amino acids: CASSQEGGAYNSPLHF. The chain is built from TRBV4-1 and TRBJ1-6; D is unresolved. Germline CDR1 MGHRA, CDR2 YSYEKL. The CDR3 length is 16 residues. Trimming took 0 bases from V and 2 from J, leaving 8 bases between them.

The chain combines TRBV13 with TRBJ2-1; 13 nucleotides line up with TRBD2. CDR1 and CDR2 from the germline V gene are PRHDT and FYEKMQ (reference sequence). The CDR3 extends over 15 amino acids. V was clipped by 2 bases and J by 8 bases; unmatched bases: 3. The DNA of the CDR3 is TGTGCCAGCAGCTTAACTAGCGGGGGGGCCTATGAGCAGTTCTTC. It specifies CASSLTSGGAYEQFF.

V and J are TRBV4-1 and TRBJ1-2; D perhaps matches TRBD1 (5 bases). Trimming pared 2 bases from V and 8 bases from J, leaving 21 bases between. Germline V gene sequence: CDR1 MGHRA, CDR2 YSYEKL. The CDR3 is 16 amino acids. In DNA form, the CDR3 reads TGCGCCAGCAGCCAACCTTACCCGCGGGACCCAGCGGGCTACACCTTC. Amino acids: CASSQPYPRDPAGYTF.

The chain joins TRBV6-4 to TRBJ2-3, with 8 bases identical to TRBD1. CDR3 size: 17 residues. CDR1 and CDR2 from the germline V gene are MRHNA and SNTAGT. J was trimmed by 1 base and V by 5 bases; bases with no gene match: 11. The CDR3 DNA sequence: TGTGCCAGCAGTCCTGACAGGGGCGACCTAGGCACAGATACGCAGTATTTT. Translated: CASSPDRGDLGTDTQYF.

The V call is TRBV2, the J call TRBJ1-4; no firm D call. This CDR3 has 17 amino acids. Per germline, CDR1 SNHLY and CDR2 FYNNEI. V dropped 8 bases and J dropped 0 bases, with 19 bases sitting between them. The CDR3 region is CASRYLNLAATNEKLFF. The CDR3 bases are TGTGCCAGCCGATACCTGAACCTGGCTGCAACTAATGAAAAACTGTTTTTT.

The gene calls are TRBV6-5 and TRBJ1-2; no clear D gene. The germline gives CDR1 MNHEY, CDR2 SVGAGI. CDR3 length: 14 residues. Between the trimmed V and J ends, which lost 6 bases and 4 bases, there was a span of 15 bases. The CDR3 is CASRGTDLSYGYTF. The CDR3 region has the DNA TGTGCCAGCAGAGGAACAGATCTTAGCTATGGCTACACCTTC.